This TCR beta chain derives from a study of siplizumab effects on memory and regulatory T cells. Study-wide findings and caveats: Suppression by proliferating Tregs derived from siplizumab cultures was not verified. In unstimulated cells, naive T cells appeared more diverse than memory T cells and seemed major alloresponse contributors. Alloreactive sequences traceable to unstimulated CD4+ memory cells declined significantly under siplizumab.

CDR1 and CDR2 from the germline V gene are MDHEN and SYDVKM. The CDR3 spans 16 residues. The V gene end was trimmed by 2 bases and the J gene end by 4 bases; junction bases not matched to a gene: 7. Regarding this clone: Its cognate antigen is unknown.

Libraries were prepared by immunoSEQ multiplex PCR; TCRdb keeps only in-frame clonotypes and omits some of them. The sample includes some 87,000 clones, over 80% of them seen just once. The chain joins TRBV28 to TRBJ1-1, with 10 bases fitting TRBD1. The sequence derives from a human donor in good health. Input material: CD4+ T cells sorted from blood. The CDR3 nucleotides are TGTGCCAGCAGTTTAGGGGACAGGGGCGGGGGCACTGAAGCTTTCTTT. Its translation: CASSLGDRGGGTEAFF.